The count of the clone carrying this T cell receptor beta chain is one. This entry belongs to a study of blood T cell repertoires in COVID-19. The study drew participants aged about 18 to 95 years from approximately 23 US areas. Original data processing: How many nucleated cells were present was estimated from reference gene primer amplification. The protocol was immunoSEQ multiplex PCR, while the TCRdb copy is restricted to in-frame clones and leaves out a portion. The DNA gave D and trimming, while V, J and clone size come from that table. This sample yields a few hundred thousand clones, of which nearly 90% are seen a single time; around 4.3% belongs to the top ten. The germline CDR1 and CDR2 sequences are SGHKS and YYEKEE (reference sequence). The CDR3 sequence is 15 residues long. V lost 4 bases and J lost 8; bases outside the gene matches: 7.

The chain joins TRBV5-5 to TRBJ1-4; 11 bases are shared with TRBD1. The source material was PBMCs or T cells enriched from blood (not recorded which). The receptor's source is a young woman with acute COVID-19. The CDR3, as DNA: TGTGCCAGCAGCGTGGACAGGGGGCTCTGGGAAAAACTGTTTTTT. This sequence encodes CASSVDRGLWEKLFF.